The entry below describes one T cell receptor beta chain. Its specificity is not known. This entry belongs to a study of graft-versus-host responses after intestinal transplantation. Points from the study as a whole: Early post-transplant HvG declines showed an association with peak circulating GvH clone levels. GvH clonotypes were identified within recipient marrow, with a subset emerging first in ileum or blood. Some patients had graft-donor T cell macrochimerism, and their allografts showed high graft-versus-host to host-versus-graft clonal ratios.

Germline V gene data show CDR1 as SGHTA and CDR2 as FQGTGA. Trimming stripped 0 bases from V and 4 bases from J, with 12 bases between. There are 15 residues in the CDR3. Only in-frame clones appear in the TCRdb table, and some are missing; sequencing was by immunoSEQ multiplex PCR. The sample consists of about 91,000 clones, 80% to 95% of them appearing once. Sequenced material: unstimulated CD4+ T cells sorted from spleen or lymph node cells, taken before transplant. The chain is built from TRBV7-3 and TRBJ2-5, with D possibly matching TRBD1 (5 bases). The receptor comes from a human donor who was the organ donor for an intestinal transplant. The CDR3 loop reads CASSLTSGSGETQYF. The CDR3 DNA is TGTGCCAGCAGCTTAACCTCAGGGTCCGGAGAGACCCAGTACTTC.